The T cell receptor (beta chain) described here comes from a study of cytomegalovirus exposure and HLA in healthy donors. Vbeta (60) and Jbeta (13) primers were used in the PCR. Repertoires were generated with immunoSEQ multiplex PCR, while TCRdb's copy carries only in-frame clones and drops some. Of about 64,000 clones in the sample, 85% are singletons; the top ten hold roughly 10%. The junction had 14 bases not matched to a gene; V was cut back by 6 bases and J by 10 bases. CDR1 is SGHDT and CDR2 is YYEEEE in the germline V gene. This CDR3 is 16 amino acids long. This chain links TRBV5-6 with TRBJ1-6; TRBD1 matches at 9 bases. The clonotype comes from a female donor in good health and CMV-seronegative. The sequenced material came from PBMCs. CDR3: CASKTEKQGARSPLHF. The CDR3 DNA sequence: TGTGCCAGCAAAACGGAAAAACAGGGGGCAAGATCACCCCTCCACTTT.